The 22 T cell receptor beta chains presented below share a single source sample, sequenced in a study of T cells in Graves' hyperthyroidism and ophthalmopathy. From RNA transcripts, TCR beta CDR3 regions were amplified. HTBI primers were the set used in a first-round RT-PCR of the TCR CDR3. TCRdb used MiXCR to reprocess the multiplex PCR reads, holding one entry per CDR3 protein. In the table there are hundreds of thousands of distinct CDR3 sequences, about 16% of which are singletons. The specimen was blood. The receptors shown here come from a woman aged 25 to 39 with Graves' hyperthyroidism.

This clonotype has a count of ten or more. The chain couples TRBV2 to TRBJ1-4; 7 bases fit TRBD1. There are 15 residues in the CDR3. J lost 0 bases, V lost 6 bases, and 4 bases had no gene match. Germline CDR1 reads SNHLY; CDR2 reads FYNNEI. The CDR3 nucleotides are TGTGCCAGCAGAAATACAGGGGCAACTAATGAAAAACTGTTTTTT. Translated: CASRNTGATNEKLFF.

This clonotype has more than one count but fewer than ten. This chain joins TRBV27 and TRBJ1-6; D is uncertain. This CDR3 has 13 residues. V lost 3 bases and J lost 4, with 4 bases in between. Germline CDR1 reads MNHEY; CDR2 reads SMNVEV (reference sequence). CDR3 nucleotides: TGTGCCAGCAGTTTGCGGTATAATTCACCCCTCCACTTT. It specifies CASSLRYNSPLHF.

This clonotype was counted only a few times. The chain combines TRBV9 with TRBJ1-3; no definite D call. CDR1 and CDR2 (germline): SGDLS, YYNGEE. The CDR3 is 15 amino acids. V dropped 0 bases and J dropped 0 bases, with 7 bases sitting between them. The CDR3 DNA sequence: TGTGCCAGCAGCGTAGTCGGCCGCTCTGGAAACACCATATATTTT. The encoded protein is CASSVVGRSGNTIYF.

As regards this clonotype: A much more abundant neighbour one base away suggests this may be a read error. Since no conserved phenylalanine or tryptophan closes the CDR3, a read error is the likely cause. This sequence joins TRBV29-1 and TRBJ1-2, with D uncertain. Germline lookup yields CDR1 SQVTM and CDR2 ANQGSEA. Trimming cost V 6 bases and J 2 bases, with 7 bases left between them. The CDR3 covers 11 residues. The CDR3 region has the DNA TGCAGCGTCTTACAGAACTATGGCTACACCCTC. Its translation is CSVLQNYGYTL.

This clonotype showed up many times. The chain has TRBV28 and TRBJ1-2; TRBD1 might be the D (5 bases). V lost 6 bases, J lost 7 bases, and 12 bases lay in between. This CDR3 has 12 amino acids. Germline CDR1 is MDHEN and CDR2 is SYDVKM. The CDR3 sequence: CASSGGAIGYTF. The CDR3 region has the DNA TGTGCCAGCAGCGGTGGGGCGATTGGCTACACCTTC.

Many counts were recorded for this clonotype. The chain carries TRBV11-2 and TRBJ2-2, with 8 bases identical to TRBD1. Germline CDR1 reads SGHAT; CDR2 reads FQNNGV. The trim removed 5 bases at V and 1 base at J, leaving 6 bases unmatched. The CDR3 has 16 amino acids. CDR3 DNA sequence: TGTGCCAGCAGCAAAACCGGGACAGGGAACACCGGGGAGCTGTTTTTT. Translated: CASSKTGTGNTGELFF.

This clonotype was counted many times. V is TRBV5-1 and J is TRBJ2-3; the match to TRBD1 covers 9 bases. V lost 2 bases to trimming and J lost 2 bases; unmatched junction nucleotides: 12. Germline CDR1 is SGHRS and CDR2 is YFSETQ. This CDR3 contains 18 residues. Here the CDR3 reads CASSLQGAPGSTTDTQYF. Here the CDR3 DNA reads TGCGCCAGCAGCTTACAGGGGGCGCCGGGGTCTACCACAGATACGCAGTATTTT.

There are a few counts of this clonotype. V and J are TRBV19 and TRBJ2-7, with a possible D match to TRBD2 (6 bases). CDR3 length equals 13 residues. Germline loops: CDR1 LNHDA, CDR2 SQIVND (reference sequence). Trimming removed 4 bases from V and 3 bases from J, with 10 bases in between. In DNA, the CDR3 is TGTGCCAGTAGTACGACTAGGGGCTACGAGCAGTACTTC. Encoded protein: CASSTTRGYEQYF.

This clonotype was counted a few times. V is TRBV3-1 and J is TRBJ2-7, with D possibly being TRBD1 (6 bases). The germline V and J ends were trimmed by 6 bases and 6 bases, with 9 bases remaining between them. Per germline, CDR1 LGHDT and CDR2 YNNKEL (reference sequence). The CDR3 covers 11 residues. The CDR3 region is CASRGTREQYF. The DNA of the CDR3 is TGTGCCAGCAGGGGGACACGCGAGCAGTACTTC.

This clonotype appeared many times. The V call is TRBV20-1, the J call TRBJ2-3; D is possibly TRBD2 (6 bases). Trimming shortened V by 4 bases and J by 8 bases, and 10 bases separated the two germline ends. Germline V gene data show CDR1 as DFQATT and CDR2 as SNEGSKA (reference sequence). The CDR3 spans 11 residues. The CDR3 DNA sequence: TGCAGTGCTACTAGCGAAGCTACGCAGTATTTT. Encoded protein: CSATSEATQYF.

This clonotype was observed many times. The chain carries TRBV5-5 and TRBJ2-4; 8 bases line up with TRBD1. V lost 3 bases, J lost 7 bases, and 9 bases stayed unmatched. Germline V gene lookup returns CDR1 SGHKS and CDR2 YYEKEE (reference sequence). The CDR3 length is 15 residues. The CDR3 protein is CASSSYQGASNIQYF. The CDR3 bases are TGTGCCAGCAGCTCATATCAGGGGGCGAGCAACATTCAGTACTTC.

This chain uses TRBV5-1 with TRBJ2-3, with 9 bases identical to TRBD2. Trimming at V came to 3 bases and at J to 3 bases, leaving 5 bases not matched to a gene. The CDR3 loop spans 15 amino acids. Germline values: CDR1 SGHRS, CDR2 YFSETQ. CDR3 in amino acids: CASSSVAGETDTQYF. The CDR3 region has the DNA TGCGCCAGCAGCTCCGTAGCGGGAGAAACAGATACGCAGTATTTT.

Only a few counts were recorded for this clonotype. The chain combines TRBV12-3 or TRBV12-4 with TRBJ2-7, with D tentatively TRBD1 (5 bases). Trimming removed 1 base at V and 2 bases at J, with 12 bases between. This CDR3 is 15 amino acids long. The CDR3 spells CASSLVKGSAYEQYF. In nucleotides, the CDR3 is TGTGCCAGCAGTTTAGTCAAGGGGTCGGCCTACGAGCAGTACTTC.

The chain couples TRBV29-1 to TRBJ2-3; the D is unclear. V was pared by 0 bases and J by 4 bases, with 14 bases between. The CDR3 runs to 15 residues. CDR1 SQVTM and CDR2 ANQGSEA come from the germline V gene. Here the CDR3 DNA reads TGCAGCGTTGAAGAGCAACTGGCAGACCCAGATACGCAGTATTTT. This gives the protein CSVEEQLADPDTQYF.

This clonotype has ten or more counts. CDR3 amino acids: CASSLNSVAGELFF. The CDR3 DNA is TGTGCCAGCAGCTTAAACTCTGTCGCCGGGGAGCTGTTTTTT. The genes are TRBV11-2 and TRBJ2-2; D ambiguous. CDR3 size: 14 residues. Trimming took off 2 bases at V and 6 bases at J, with 10 bases between the two ends. Per the germline V gene, CDR1 is SGHAT and CDR2 is FQNNGV.

This clonotype was counted ten times or more. The chain joins TRBV2 to TRBJ1-2, with D hard to call. This CDR3 is 14 amino acids long. V was clipped by 8 bases and J by 2 bases, with 15 bases between them. In germline, CDR1 is SNHLY, CDR2 FYNNEI. For the CDR3, the DNA is TGTGCCAGCGTCGGCGGGAATAAGAACTATGGCTACACCTTC. This codes for CASVGGNKNYGYTF.

The chain joins TRBV14 to TRBJ2-3; no clear D gene. This CDR3 is 15 amino acids long. Germline V gene lookup returns CDR1 SGHDN and CDR2 FVKESK. V lost 0 bases and J lost 0, with 7 bases in between. CDR3 nucleotides: TGTGCCAGCAGCCAAGAACGTCCTAGCACAGATACGCAGTATTTT. Translation gives CASSQERPSTDTQYF.

The chain joins TRBV5-5 to TRBJ2-1, with D possibly being TRBD1 (6 bases). Germline values: CDR1 SGHKS, CDR2 YYEKEE (reference sequence). Trimming left V 2 bases short and J 9 bases short, with 12 bases between. The CDR3 contains 13 residues. CDR3 sequence (DNA): TGTGCCAGCAGCTTAGGCTCACAGGGTGAGCAGTTCTTC. Protein product: CASSLGSQGEQFF.

This chain links TRBV20-1 with TRBJ2-1, with 8 bases fitting TRBD2. Germline loops: CDR1 DFQATT, CDR2 SNEGSKA (reference sequence). CDR3 length: 13 amino acids. Trimming took 8 bases from V and 3 from J; bases not matched to a gene: 6. Here the CDR3 reads CSNSGRNYNEQFF. The CDR3 DNA is TGCAGTAACAGCGGGAGAAACTACAATGAGCAGTTCTTC.

The CDR3 spells CAISDQGYEQYF. The CDR3 nucleotides read TGTGCCATCAGTGATCAGGGCTACGAGCAGTACTTC. The chain combines TRBV10-3 with TRBJ2-7, with a possible D match to TRBD1 (5 bases). The CDR3 totals 12 residues. Between the trimmed V and J ends, which lost 3 bases and 3 bases, there was a span of 6 bases. CDR1 and CDR2 (germline): ENHRY, SYGVKD.

Only a few counts were recorded for this clonotype. The chain links TRBV28 to TRBJ2-2; weak D call: TRBD2 (6 bases). The ends were cut back, 2 bases at V and 3 bases at J, with 22 bases in the middle. Germline V gene data show CDR1 as MDHEN and CDR2 as SYDVKM. The CDR3 has 19 residues. The CDR3 reads CASSLDLAGPRADTGELFF. In DNA form, the CDR3 reads TGTGCCAGCAGTTTAGATCTGGCGGGACCCAGGGCCGACACCGGGGAGCTGTTTTTT.

This clonotype was recorded a few times. The V and J genes are TRBV6-1 and TRBJ1-1; D is unresolved. The CDR3 consists of 14 residues. V was clipped by 2 bases and J by 0 bases, with 7 bases between them. Germline assignment: CDR1 MNHNS and CDR2 SASEGT. CDR3 amino acids: CASSELGMNTEAFF. CDR3 coding DNA: TGTGCCAGCAGTGAATTGGGTATGAACACTGAAGCTTTCTTT.